This TCR beta chain was captured by sequencing in a study of monozygotic twins with inflammatory bowel disease. No DNA is given; TCRdb re-called the 5' RACE reads and lists each CDR3 protein once. Its table records fewer than 350,000 distinct CDR3 sequences. CDR3 size: 12 residues. Germline CDR1 is MNHEY and CDR2 is SMNVEV (reference sequence). Specimen: blood. The chain links TRBV27 to TRBJ1-6; no DNA is available, so the TRBD1 call from TCRdb remains unchecked. The sequence was obtained from a human donor with ulcerative colitis or Crohn's disease, or a healthy co-twin of an affected twin (not recorded which). The CDR3 protein is CASSSPGGPLHF.